The sample holds one count of the clone carrying this T cell receptor (beta chain). This CDR3 region has 15 residues. Germline-derived CDR1 and CDR2 are SGHTA and FQGNSA. The junction had 14 bases not matched to a gene; V was cut back by 2 bases and J by 11 bases. The data were taken from a study of blood T cell repertoires in COVID-19. Study background: Samples representing acute and convalescent COVID-19 were sourced from the United States, Italy and Spain. In each case, the material was cDNA or gDNA derived from T cells, B-cell-depleted T cells, or PBMCs.

Method: immunoSEQ multiplex PCR; TCRdb's copy keeps in-frame clones and lacks some. The table lists roughly 160,000 clones, more than 70% of them singletons, with roughly an eighth in the top ten. The source material was peripheral blood. This chain joins TRBV7-2 and TRBJ1-1; 7 bases line up with TRBD1. The TCR originated in a man younger than 35 with active or convalescent COVID-19. The CDR3 region has the DNA TGTGCCAGCAGCTTAACCAGACAGGGTACTGTTGGTGCTTTCTTT. Translated, it gives CASSLTRQGTVGAFF.